This T cell receptor beta chain was sequenced for a study of cytomegalovirus exposure and HLA in healthy donors. CDR3 length: 16 amino acids. Germline values: CDR1 SGDLS, CDR2 YYNGEE. V lost 0 bases and J lost 3; bases outside the gene matches: 6. Points on this clone: Its antigen is not known.

Researchers ran the PCR with 60 Vbeta and 13 Jbeta primers. Profiled with immunoSEQ multiplex PCR; TCRdb holds only in-frame clones, not every one. The sample consists of more than 75,000 clones, about 87% of them appearing once. Study-wide points: TCR beta chain V- and J-gene trimming was linked, in a later analysis, to a missense variant in DCLRE1C. A few chains linked to CMV were shown in vitro to be specific for CMV antigens.

The specimen was PBMCs. The TCR originated in a man aged 18 to 35 in good health and CMV-seronegative. The chain joins TRBV9 to TRBJ2-1; 7 nucleotides align to TRBD2. CDR3 nucleotides: TGTGCCAGCAGCGTAGTCGGGCTAGCGGTCTACAATGAGCAGTTCTTC. Its translation: CASSVVGLAVYNEQFF.